Listed below are T cell receptor beta chains from one sample, sequenced in a study of shared clonotypes between healthy human individuals. The data were produced by immunoSEQ multiplex PCR, yet TCRdb's version contains in-frame clones alone and is incomplete. The top ten clones hold about 0.4% of a sample with some 1.5 million clones, under 99% of them seen once. What was sequenced was naive CD4+ T cells sorted from blood. These receptors all come from a young man in good health. CDR3s include the opening cysteine and the closing phenylalanine or tryptophan. The order of the fields is clone size, V gene, J gene, CDR3 protein. For some rows the clone size is stated as once, few or many, or as a class when expanded; others skip it.

.	TRBV18	TRBJ1-2	CASSPRLAEVADGYTF
once	TRBV7-2	TRBJ1-3	CASSPTVSSGNTIYF
once	TRBV28	TRBJ2-2	CASTRDSGELFF
.	TRBV28	TRBJ2-7	CASSLEGRWYEQYF
once	TRBV7-9	TRBJ2-5	CASSLRGGLETQYF
.	TRBV5-1	TRBJ2-5	CASSLKTSAQETQYF
.	TRBV30	TRBJ2-1	CAWSWTSGIVEQFF
.	TRBV27	TRBJ1-1	CASSDKGNPMNTEAFF
once	TRBV4-2	TRBJ2-1	CASSQGGRELNEQFF
.	TRBV7-9	TRBJ2-2	CASSSPPGASTGELFF
once	TRBV5-1	TRBJ2-2	CASSGSGRGNTGELFF
.	TRBV28	TRBJ2-5	CASTEGLETQYF
.	TRBV6-5	TRBJ2-7	CASGSGPYEQYF
.	TRBV19	TRBJ2-1	CASSWDRSSYNEQFF
.	TRBV6-5	TRBJ2-2	CASSYLQNTGELFF
.	TRBV9	TRBJ2-1	CASSVDVAGALNEQFF
.	TRBV11-2	TRBJ2-7	CASSHGTFSYEQYF
.	TRBV6-5	TRBJ1-1	CASSRLGTEAFF
once	TRBV20-1	TRBJ2-1	CSASTGVEQFF
.	TRBV19	TRBJ2-3	CASRIAGSTDTQYF
.	TRBV6-1	TRBJ1-2	CASSAGDRVGYTF
.	TRBV6-6	TRBJ2-3	CASAWTASTDTQYF
.	TRBV11-2	TRBJ2-2	CASSFFTGFPNTGELFF
.	TRBV10-3	TRBJ2-7	CAIREWDSGGNEQYF
.	TRBV9	TRBJ2-1	CASTTGPRPNEQFF
.	TRBV5-1	TRBJ2-5	CASSLLGSQETQYF
once	TRBV7-9	TRBJ2-7	CASSHTSYEQYF
.	TRBV15	TRBJ2-6	CATSTASSGANVLTF
.	TRBV10-3	TRBJ2-5	CAISEPGTSGQETQYF
.	TRBV18	TRBJ2-7	CASSETNEQYF
.	TRBV27	TRBJ2-5	CASRLTPGRNQETQYF
.	TRBV18	TRBJ2-1	CASSPLKGMAYNEQFF
.	TRBV10-3	TRBJ2-2	CAISVDSPANTGELFF
once	TRBV21-1	TRBJ1-1	CASSRGRTEAFF
few	TRBV5-4	TRBJ2-3	CASSFGQGVDTDTQYF
.	TRBV5-5	TRBJ2-3	CASSPKNSTDTQYF
.	TRBV7-2	TRBJ2-7	CASSPSRGSYEQYF
.	TRBV4-1	TRBJ1-1	CASSHVTRWNTEAFF
.	TRBV6-6	TRBJ2-1	CASGQGGLYNEQFF
.	TRBV7-2	TRBJ1-2	CASSSEWGGRLGYTF
.	TRBV5-1	TRBJ1-1	CASSPPGQGSTEAFF
.	TRBV14	TRBJ1-4	CASSQVSRGNEKLFF
.	TRBV6-5	TRBJ2-1	CASSLDPNEQFF
.	TRBV30	TRBJ1-1	CASQVGRRFGNTEAFF
.	TRBV6-5	TRBJ1-1	CASSYSLAGREAFF
.	TRBV7-2	TRBJ2-7	CASSLASGTSSYEQYF
once	TRBV18	TRBJ1-5	CASSPQGNRDQPQHF
.	TRBV5-4	TRBJ2-2	CASSLRRTGSNTGELFF
.	TRBV10-2	TRBJ1-4	CASSESFATNEKLFF
.	TRBV6-6	TRBJ1-5	CASSLRDRVQPQHF
once	TRBV2	TRBJ1-2	CASSVDSEYGYTF